This entry lists 18 T cell receptor beta chains sequenced from one sample in a study of T cells in pancreatic ductal adenocarcinoma. Produced via immunoSEQ multiplex PCR; TCRdb's table is partial and in-frame only. The sample includes over 90,000 clones, 90% to 95% seen only once; the top ten take around 2.9%. The selected patients with pancreatic ductal adenocarcinoma had surgery but no neoadjuvant therapy. Sequenced material: PBMCs. These receptors originate from a human donor with pancreatic ductal adenocarcinoma.

The CDR3 spells CASSLAVSSYNEQFF. The CDR3, as DNA: TGTGCCAGCAGCTTAGCGGTGAGCTCCTACAATGAGCAGTTCTTC. J is TRBJ2-1 and V is TRBV7-2; no clear D gene. CDR1 is SGHTA, CDR2 FQGNSA, per germline. The CDR3 totals 15 residues. V was clipped by 0 bases and J by 0 bases, with 6 bases between them.

The chain combines TRBV18 with TRBJ2-3; tentatively, D is TRBD2 (5 bases). V gave up 7 bases and J gave up 4 bases, with 15 bases separating them. Germline V CDR1 and CDR2: KGHSH, LQKENI. CDR3 length: 14 amino acids. CDR3 nucleotide sequence: TGTGCCAGCTGTGGATCCGGGAATGCAGATACGCAGTATTTT. Its translation is CASCGSGNADTQYF.

In this sample, this clone turned up once. The chain has TRBV30 and TRBJ1-2, with 7 bases that match TRBD1. The CDR3 loop spans 13 amino acids. The V gene's germline CDR1 is GTSNPN and CDR2 SVGIG (reference sequence). V gave up 1 base and J gave up 8 bases; unmatched junction bases: 7. As DNA, the CDR3 is TGTGCCTGGAGTGCAAGGGACAGACGAGGCTACACCTTC. Translation: CAWSARDRRGYTF.

This chain connects TRBV7-3 to TRBJ2-2; no definite D call. V dropped 2 bases and J dropped 1 base, with 5 bases sitting between them. The CDR3 consists of 14 residues. Germline CDR1 and CDR2: SGHTA and FQGTGA. CDR3 loop: CASSLQQNTGELFF. DNA of the CDR3: TGTGCCAGCAGCTTACAACAGAACACCGGGGAGCTGTTTTTT.

The chain has TRBV7-2 and TRBJ2-7; D not resolved. CDR1 SGHTA and CDR2 FQGNSA come from the germline V gene. CDR3 size: 15 residues. Trimming took off 3 bases at V and 2 bases at J, with 14 bases between the two ends. The DNA for the CDR3 is TGTGCCAGCAGCTTGTTTCCTACCGAACCCTACGAGCAGTACTTC. It yields the protein CASSLFPTEPYEQYF.

The V and J genes are TRBV29-1 and TRBJ2-3; D possibly corresponds to TRBD2 (6 bases). The V end lost 6 bases, the J end lost 2 bases, and 18 bases lay between the germline ends. This CDR3 region has 15 residues. Germline-derived CDR1 and CDR2 are SQVTM and ANQGSEA. CDR3 sequence (DNA): TGCAGCGTAATCCTGCTCGGGGGAATCACAGATACGCAGTATTTT. It specifies CSVILLGGITDTQYF.

The chain carries TRBV5-1 and TRBJ1-1, with 8 bases aligning to TRBD1. Germline V gene lookup returns CDR1 SGHRS and CDR2 YFSETQ. CDR3 length: 13 amino acids. V shed 5 bases, J shed 4 bases, and the junction held 4 bases outside the gene matches. This CDR3 reads CASSNDRGTEAFF. The CDR3, as DNA: TGCGCCAGCAGTAATGACAGGGGCACTGAAGCTTTCTTT.

The V gene is TRBV7-2, the J gene TRBJ1-1; weak D call: TRBD1 (5 bases). The germline CDR1 and CDR2 sequences are SGHTA and FQGNSA. V was clipped by 1 base and J by 10 bases, with 13 bases between them. The CDR3 extends over 13 amino acids. The CDR3 loop is CASSLETATAAFF. CDR3 DNA sequence: TGTGCCAGCAGCTTAGAGACAGCCACGGCAGCTTTCTTT.

V usage is TRBV9 and J usage is TRBJ2-5; 13 bases match TRBD2. V was clipped by 4 bases and J by 5 bases; unmatched bases: 11. This CDR3 comprises 17 residues. Germline CDR1 reads SGDLS; CDR2 reads YYNGEE. The CDR3 sequence is CASSTQGLAGVSETQYF. CDR3 coding DNA: TGTGCCAGCAGCACCCAAGGACTAGCGGGAGTTTCGGAGACCCAGTACTTC.

This clone was detected only once. The gene calls are TRBV19 and TRBJ2-1, with 9 positions matching TRBD1. The V gene end was trimmed by 3 bases and the J gene end by 7 bases; junction bases not matched to a gene: 7. Germline CDR1 is LNHDA and CDR2 is SQIVND (reference sequence). This CDR3 is 15 amino acids long. The CDR3 loop reads CASSIQQGAYNEQFF. Here the CDR3 DNA reads TGTGCCAGTAGTATCCAACAGGGGGCTTATAATGAGCAGTTCTTC.

This clone was recorded once. V and J are TRBV5-6 and TRBJ2-6; maybe TRBD1 (5 bases). Trimming removed 6 bases from V and 0 bases from J, with 13 bases in between. Germline V gene sequence: CDR1 SGHDT, CDR2 YYEEEE. CDR3 length equals 16 residues. CDR3 sequence: CASNTRQHSGANVLTF. CDR3 coding DNA: TGTGCCAGCAATACTCGACAGCACTCTGGGGCCAACGTCCTGACTTTC. Full variable domain (rest looked up from reference TRBV5-6 and TRBJ2-6): DAGVTQSPTHLIKTRGQQVTLRCSPKSGHDTVSWYQQALGQGPQFIFQYYEEEERQRGNFPDRFSGHQFPNYSSELNVNALLLGDSALYLCASNTRQHSGANVLTFGAGSRLTVL.

The rearrangement joins TRBV5-1 to TRBJ1-1, with 9 nucleotides matching TRBD1. Germline V gives CDR1 SGHRS, CDR2 YFSETQ. V was clipped by 5 bases and J by 6 bases; unmatched bases: 8. The CDR3 covers 14 residues. CDR3 DNA sequence: TGCGCCAGCAGTCGGACAGGGGAGTTGGCTGAAGCTTTCTTT. It codes for CASSRTGELAEAFF.

This clone turned up a few times. V is TRBV18 and J is TRBJ1-4, with 10 bases identical to TRBD1. CDR3 length: 14 residues. J lost 8 bases, V lost 5 bases, and 5 bases had no gene match. The germline gives CDR1 KGHSH, CDR2 LQKENI. The CDR3 coding sequence is TGTGCCAGCTCATCCGGACAGGGGGACGAAAAACTGTTTTTT. Translation gives CASSSGQGDEKLFF. Full variable domain (remainder filled in from reference TRBV18 and TRBJ1-4): NAGVMQNPRHLVRRRGQEARLRCSPMKGHSHVYWYRQLPEEGLKFMVYLQKENIIDESGMPKERFSAEFPKEGPSILRIQQVVRGDSAAYFCASSSGQGDEKLFFGSGTQLSVL.

The chain joins TRBV6-6 to TRBJ1-2, with 7 bases fitting TRBD1. V dropped 0 bases and J dropped 2; count of bases not matched to a gene: 6. CDR3 size: 16 residues. Per germline, CDR1 MNHNY and CDR2 SVGAGI (reference sequence). The CDR3: CASSYSSDRVNYGYTF. The CDR3 DNA follows: TGTGCCAGCAGTTACTCGAGCGACAGGGTAAACTATGGCTACACCTTC.

This chain links TRBV29-1 with TRBJ1-2; D ambiguous. Germline-derived CDR1 and CDR2 are SQVTM and ANQGSEA. V lost 3 bases and J lost 4, with 9 bases in between. The CDR3 runs to 12 residues. The CDR3 sequence is CSVDSQTYGYTF. DNA of the CDR3: TGCAGCGTTGATAGCCAAACCTATGGCTACACCTTC.

The chain carries TRBV27 and TRBJ2-7, with D hard to call. V was pared by 1 base and J by 2 bases, with 12 bases between. Per the germline V gene, CDR1 is MNHEY and CDR2 is SMNVEV (reference sequence). There are 15 residues in the CDR3. The CDR3, as DNA: TGTGCCAGCAGTTTATTTCCTGTAATCGCCTACGAGCAGTACTTC. Residues: CASSLFPVIAYEQYF.

This clone was observed a few times. J is TRBJ1-5 and V is TRBV19, with a tentative D call TRBD1 (6 bases). V was shortened by 5 bases and J by 0 bases, with 11 bases between the two germline ends. The CDR3 has 15 residues. Germline V CDR1 and CDR2: LNHDA, SQIVND (reference sequence). Written as DNA, the CDR3 is TGTGCCAGTAGTCCCCAGGGGTATAGCAATCAGCCCCAGCATTTT. Translated, it gives CASSPQGYSNQPQHF.

The J gene is TRBJ2-4, the V gene TRBV18; D gene uncertain. CDR1 is KGHSH, CDR2 LQKENI, per germline. CDR3 length equals 13 residues. V gave up 3 bases and J gave up 4 bases, with 7 bases separating them. Here the CDR3 reads CASSPSEKNIQYF. In DNA, the CDR3 is TGTGCCAGCTCACCCTCAGAAAAAAACATTCAGTACTTC.